Listed here is a single T cell receptor (beta chain). What it binds is unknown. PCR was performed using 60 Vbeta and 13 Jbeta primers. Some clones are missing from TCRdb's copy, which holds only in-frame ones; the method was immunoSEQ multiplex PCR. The data hold 150,000 to 200,000 clones, with roughly 80% observed a single time. The data are from a study of cytomegalovirus exposure and HLA in healthy donors. Notes on the study in general: At a 0.05 false discovery rate, a later analysis found 18,000 or so TCR beta sequences to be associated with HLA alleles. Reports indicated that the classifier achieved high specificity and sensitivity in diagnosing cytomegalovirus status.

The CDR3 consists of 17 residues. Germline CDR1 reads SGHTA; CDR2 reads FQGNSA. V lost 1 base to trimming and J lost 6 bases, with 20 bases between them. The sequence came from a man aged 25-45 years in good health and CMV-seropositive. Sample: PBMCs. The rearrangement joins TRBV7-2 to TRBJ2-3; the D gene is possibly TRBD2 (7 bases). The CDR3 reads CASSLGGGGHVGDTQYF. The CDR3 region has the DNA TGTGCCAGCAGCTTAGGAGGCGGGGGCCATGTGGGGGATACGCAGTATTTT.